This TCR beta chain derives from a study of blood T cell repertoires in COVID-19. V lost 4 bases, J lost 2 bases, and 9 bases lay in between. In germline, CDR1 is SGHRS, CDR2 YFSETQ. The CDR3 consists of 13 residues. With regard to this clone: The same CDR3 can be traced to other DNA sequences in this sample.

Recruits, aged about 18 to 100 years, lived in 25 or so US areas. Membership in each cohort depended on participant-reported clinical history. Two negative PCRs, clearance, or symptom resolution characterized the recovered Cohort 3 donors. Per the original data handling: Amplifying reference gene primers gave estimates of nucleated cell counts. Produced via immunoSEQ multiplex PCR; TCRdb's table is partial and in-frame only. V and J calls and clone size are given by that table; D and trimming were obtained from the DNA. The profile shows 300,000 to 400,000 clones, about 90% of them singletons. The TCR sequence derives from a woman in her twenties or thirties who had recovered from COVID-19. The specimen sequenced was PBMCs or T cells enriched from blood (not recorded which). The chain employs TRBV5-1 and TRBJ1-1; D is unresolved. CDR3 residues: CASSLTVNTEAFF. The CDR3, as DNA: TGCGCCAGCAGCCTCACAGTTAACACTGAAGCTTTCTTT.